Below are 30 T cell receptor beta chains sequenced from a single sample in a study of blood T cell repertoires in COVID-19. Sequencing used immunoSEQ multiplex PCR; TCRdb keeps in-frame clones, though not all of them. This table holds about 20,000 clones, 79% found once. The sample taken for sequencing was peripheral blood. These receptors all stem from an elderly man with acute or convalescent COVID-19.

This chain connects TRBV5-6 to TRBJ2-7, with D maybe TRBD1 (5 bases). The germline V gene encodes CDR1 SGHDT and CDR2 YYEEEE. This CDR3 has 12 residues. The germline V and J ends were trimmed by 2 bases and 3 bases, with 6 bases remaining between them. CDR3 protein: CASSLQVYEQYF. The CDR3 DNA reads TGTGCCAGCAGCTTACAGGTCTACGAGCAGTACTTC.

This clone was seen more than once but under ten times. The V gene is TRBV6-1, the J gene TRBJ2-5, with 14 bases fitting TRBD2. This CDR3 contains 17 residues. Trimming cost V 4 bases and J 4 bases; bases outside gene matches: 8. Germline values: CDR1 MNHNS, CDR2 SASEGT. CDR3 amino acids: CASSALPGLAGAETQYF. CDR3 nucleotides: TGTGCCAGCAGTGCACTCCCGGGACTAGCGGGAGCAGAGACCCAGTACTTC.

CDR3 sequence: CASSFQGATDTQYF. As DNA, the CDR3 is TGTGCCAGCAGCTTTCAGGGGGCTACAGATACGCAGTATTTT. This chain links TRBV5-8 with TRBJ2-3; 8 nucleotides match TRBD1. The CDR3 is made up of 14 amino acids. Germline CDR1 is SGHTS and CDR2 is YDEGEE. Losses at the gene ends were 2 bases for V and 3 bases for J; bases not matched to a gene: 2.

The CDR3 DNA is TGTGCCAGCAGCGTTCCGACGGGGGGCCTGGGGGAGACCCAGTACTTC. Its protein is CASSVPTGGLGETQYF. The V call is TRBV9, the J call TRBJ2-5; D might be TRBD2 (7 bases). Germline CDR1 is SGDLS and CDR2 is YYNGEE. V was cut by 2 bases and J by 5 bases, with 19 bases left in between. CDR3 length: 16 amino acids.

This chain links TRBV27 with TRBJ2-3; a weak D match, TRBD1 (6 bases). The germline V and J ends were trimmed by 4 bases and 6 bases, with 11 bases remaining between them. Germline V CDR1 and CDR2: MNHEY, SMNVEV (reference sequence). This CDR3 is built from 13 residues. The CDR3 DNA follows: TGTGCCAGCAGTTACGAGGGGGTGGATACGCAGTATTTT. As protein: CASSYEGVDTQYF.

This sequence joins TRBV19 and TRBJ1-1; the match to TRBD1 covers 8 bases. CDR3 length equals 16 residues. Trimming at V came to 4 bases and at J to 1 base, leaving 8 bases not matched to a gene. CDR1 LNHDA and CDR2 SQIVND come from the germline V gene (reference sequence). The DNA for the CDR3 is TGTGCCAGTAGTAAAGACAGGGGTTTTTCGAACACTGAAGCTTTCTTT. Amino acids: CASSKDRGFSNTEAFF.

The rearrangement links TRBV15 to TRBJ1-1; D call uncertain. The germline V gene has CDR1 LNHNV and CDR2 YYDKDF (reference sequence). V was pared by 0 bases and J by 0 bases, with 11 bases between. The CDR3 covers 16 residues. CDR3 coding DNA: TGTGCCACCAGCAGAGATCCGAGGCCTTTGAACACTGAAGCTTTCTTT. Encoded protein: CATSRDPRPLNTEAFF. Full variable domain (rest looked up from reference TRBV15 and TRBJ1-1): DAMVIQNPRYQVTQFGKPVTLSCSQTLNHNVMYWYQQKSSQAPKLLFHYYDKDFNNEADTPDNFQSRRPNTSFCFLDIRSPGLGDTAMYLCATSRDPRPLNTEAFFGQGTRLTVV.

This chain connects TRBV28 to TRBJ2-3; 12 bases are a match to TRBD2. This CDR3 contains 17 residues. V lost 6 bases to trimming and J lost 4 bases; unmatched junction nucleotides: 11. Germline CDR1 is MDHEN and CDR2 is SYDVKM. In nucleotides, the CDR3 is TGTGCCAGCAGCCTCCTACTAGCGGGAGGTCTATCAGATACGCAGTATTTT. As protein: CASSLLLAGGLSDTQYF.

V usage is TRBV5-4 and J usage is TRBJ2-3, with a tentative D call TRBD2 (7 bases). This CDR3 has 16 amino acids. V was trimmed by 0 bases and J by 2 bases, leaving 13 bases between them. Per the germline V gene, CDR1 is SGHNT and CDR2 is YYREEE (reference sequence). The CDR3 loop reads CASSLEGGGPTDTQYF. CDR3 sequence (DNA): TGTGCCAGCAGCTTGGAAGGGGGGGGCCCCACAGATACGCAGTATTTT.

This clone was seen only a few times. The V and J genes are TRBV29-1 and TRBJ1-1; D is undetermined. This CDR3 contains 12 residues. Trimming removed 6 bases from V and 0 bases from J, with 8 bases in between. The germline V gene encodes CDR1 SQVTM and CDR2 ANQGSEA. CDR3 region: CSVQIMNTEAFF. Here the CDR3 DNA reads TGCAGCGTCCAGATAATGAACACTGAAGCTTTCTTT.

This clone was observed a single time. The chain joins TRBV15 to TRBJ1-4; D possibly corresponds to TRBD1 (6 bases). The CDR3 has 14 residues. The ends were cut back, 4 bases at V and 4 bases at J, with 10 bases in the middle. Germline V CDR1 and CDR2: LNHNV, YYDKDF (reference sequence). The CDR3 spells CATSNRDINEKLFF. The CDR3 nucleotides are TGTGCCACCAGCAATCGGGACATTAATGAAAAACTGTTTTTT.

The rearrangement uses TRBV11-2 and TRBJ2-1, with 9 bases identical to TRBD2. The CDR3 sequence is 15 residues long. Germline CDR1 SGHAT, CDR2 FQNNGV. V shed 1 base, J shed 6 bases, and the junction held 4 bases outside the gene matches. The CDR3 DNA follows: TGTGCCAGCAGCTTAGTCGTGACTAGCGGCAATGAGCAGTTCTTC. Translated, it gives CASSLVVTSGNEQFF.

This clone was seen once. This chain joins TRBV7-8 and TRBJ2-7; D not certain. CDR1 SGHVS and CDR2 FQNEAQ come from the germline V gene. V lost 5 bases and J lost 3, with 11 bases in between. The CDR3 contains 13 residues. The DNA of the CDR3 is TGTGCCAGCAGCATCGCACTAAGCTACGAGCAGTACGTC. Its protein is CASSIALSYEQYV.

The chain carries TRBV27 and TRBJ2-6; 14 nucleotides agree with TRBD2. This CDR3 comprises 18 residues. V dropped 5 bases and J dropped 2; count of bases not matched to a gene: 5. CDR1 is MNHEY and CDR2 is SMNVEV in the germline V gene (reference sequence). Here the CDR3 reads CASSQTSGRAAGANVLTF. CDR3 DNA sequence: TGTGCCAGCAGTCAGACTAGCGGGAGGGCCGCTGGGGCCAACGTCCTGACTTTC. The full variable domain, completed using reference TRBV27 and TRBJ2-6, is EAQVTQNPRYLITVTGKKLTVTCSQNMNHEYMSWYRQDPGLGLRQIYYSMNVEVTDKGDVPEGYKVSRKEKRNFPLILESPSPNQTSLYFCASSQTSGRAAGANVLTFGAGSRLTVL.

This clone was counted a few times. CDR3 amino acids: CASSVWTSGSTQFF. DNA for the CDR3: TGTGCCAGCAGCGTCTGGACTAGCGGGAGTACGCAGTTCTTC. The J gene is TRBJ2-1, the V gene TRBV9; 13 bases match TRBD2. This CDR3 is 14 amino acids long. The germline V gene has CDR1 SGDLS and CDR2 YYNGEE. V shed 2 bases and J 12 bases; nucleotides not matched to a gene: 5.

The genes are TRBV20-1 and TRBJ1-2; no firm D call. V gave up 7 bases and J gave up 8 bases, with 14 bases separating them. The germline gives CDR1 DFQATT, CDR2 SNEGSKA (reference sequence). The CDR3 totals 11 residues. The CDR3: CSGAGPRGYTF. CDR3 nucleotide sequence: TGCAGTGGAGCGGGTCCTCGGGGCTACACCTTC.

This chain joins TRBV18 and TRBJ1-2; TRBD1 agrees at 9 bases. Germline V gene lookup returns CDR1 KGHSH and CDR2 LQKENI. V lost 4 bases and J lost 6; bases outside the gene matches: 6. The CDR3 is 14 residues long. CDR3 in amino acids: CASSQGQGHDGYTF. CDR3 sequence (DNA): TGTGCCAGCTCACAAGGACAGGGGCATGATGGCTACACCTTC.

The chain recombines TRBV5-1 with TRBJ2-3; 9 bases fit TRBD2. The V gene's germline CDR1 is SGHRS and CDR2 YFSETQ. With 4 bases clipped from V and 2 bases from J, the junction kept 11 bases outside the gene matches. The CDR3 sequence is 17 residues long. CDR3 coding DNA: TGCGCCAGCAGCCCTTTTCTGACTAGCGGATCCACAGATACGCAGTATTTT. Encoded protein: CASSPFLTSGSTDTQYF.

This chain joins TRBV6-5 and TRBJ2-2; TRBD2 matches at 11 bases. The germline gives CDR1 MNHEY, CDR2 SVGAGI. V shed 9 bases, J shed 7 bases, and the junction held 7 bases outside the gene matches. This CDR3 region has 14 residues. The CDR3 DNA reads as TGTGCCAGTAGACTAGCGGGAATGGTCGGGGAGCTGTTTTTT. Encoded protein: CASRLAGMVGELFF.

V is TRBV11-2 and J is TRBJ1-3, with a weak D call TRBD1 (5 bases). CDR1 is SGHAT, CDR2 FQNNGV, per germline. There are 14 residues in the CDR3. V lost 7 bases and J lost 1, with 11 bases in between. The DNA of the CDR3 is TGTGCCAGCAAACTGGGGCCTTCTGGAAACACCATATATTTT. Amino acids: CASKLGPSGNTIYF. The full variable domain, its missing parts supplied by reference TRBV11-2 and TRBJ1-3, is EAGVAQSPRYKIIEKRQSVAFWCNPISGHATLYWYQQILGQGPKLLIQFQNNGVVDDSQLPKDRFSAERLKGVDSTLKIQPAKLEDSAVYLCASKLGPSGNTIYFGEGSWLTVV.

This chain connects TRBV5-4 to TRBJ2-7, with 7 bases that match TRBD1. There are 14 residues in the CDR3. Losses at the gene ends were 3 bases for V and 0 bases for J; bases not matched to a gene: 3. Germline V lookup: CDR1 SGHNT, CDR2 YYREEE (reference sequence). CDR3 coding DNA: TGTGCCAGCAGCTACAGACAGGGCTCCTACGAGCAGTACTTC. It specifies CASSYRQGSYEQYF.

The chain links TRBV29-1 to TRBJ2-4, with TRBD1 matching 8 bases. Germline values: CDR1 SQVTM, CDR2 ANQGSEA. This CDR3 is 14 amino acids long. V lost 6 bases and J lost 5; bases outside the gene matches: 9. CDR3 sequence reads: CSVPADRDQNIQYF. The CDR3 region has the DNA TGCAGCGTCCCCGCGGACAGGGACCAAAACATTCAGTACTTC.

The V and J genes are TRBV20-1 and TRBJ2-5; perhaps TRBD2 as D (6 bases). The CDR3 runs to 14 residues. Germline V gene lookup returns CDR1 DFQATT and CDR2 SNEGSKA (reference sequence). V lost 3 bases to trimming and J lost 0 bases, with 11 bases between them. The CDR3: CSASPSANQETQYF. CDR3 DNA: TGCAGTGCTAGTCCTAGCGCCAACCAAGAGACCCAGTACTTC.

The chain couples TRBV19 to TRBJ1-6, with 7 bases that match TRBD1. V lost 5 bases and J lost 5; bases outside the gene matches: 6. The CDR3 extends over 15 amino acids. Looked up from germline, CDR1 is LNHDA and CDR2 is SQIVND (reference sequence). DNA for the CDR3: TGTGCCAGTAGTTTCACAGGGGCAGATAATTCACCCCTCCACTTT. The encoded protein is CASSFTGADNSPLHF.

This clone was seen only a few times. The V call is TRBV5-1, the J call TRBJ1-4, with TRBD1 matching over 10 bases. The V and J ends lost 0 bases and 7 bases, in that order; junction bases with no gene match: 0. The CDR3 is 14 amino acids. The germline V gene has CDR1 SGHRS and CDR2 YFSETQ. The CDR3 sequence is CASSLGTGGEKLFF. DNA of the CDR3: TGCGCCAGCAGCTTGGGGACAGGGGGTGAAAAACTGTTTTTT. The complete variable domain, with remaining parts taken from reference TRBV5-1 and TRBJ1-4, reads KAGVTQTPRYLIKTRGQQVTLSCSPISGHRSVSWYQQTPGQGLQFLFEYFSETQRNKGNFPGRFSGRQFSNSRSEMNVSTLELGDSALYLCASSLGTGGEKLFFGSGTQLSVL.

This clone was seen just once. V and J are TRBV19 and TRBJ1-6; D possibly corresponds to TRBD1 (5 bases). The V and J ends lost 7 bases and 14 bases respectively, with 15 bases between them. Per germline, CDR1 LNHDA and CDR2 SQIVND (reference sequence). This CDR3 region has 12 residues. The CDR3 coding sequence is TGTGCCAGTACCGCGGCTCAGGGCACCCTCCACTTT. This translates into CASTAAQGTLHF.

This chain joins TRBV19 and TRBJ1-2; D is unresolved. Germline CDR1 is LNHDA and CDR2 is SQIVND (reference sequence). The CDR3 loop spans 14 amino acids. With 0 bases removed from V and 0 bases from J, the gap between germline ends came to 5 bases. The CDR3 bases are TGTGCCAGTAGTATAGACAACACTAACTATGGCTACACCTTC. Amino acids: CASSIDNTNYGYTF.

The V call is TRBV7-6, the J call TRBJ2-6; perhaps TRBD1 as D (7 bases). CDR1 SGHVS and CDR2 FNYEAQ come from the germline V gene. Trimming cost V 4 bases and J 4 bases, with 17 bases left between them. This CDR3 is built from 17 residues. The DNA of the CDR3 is TGTGCCAGCAGCTCCCGACTCAGGGGGAGGGGGGCCAACGTCCTGACTTTC. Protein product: CASSSRLRGRGANVLTF.

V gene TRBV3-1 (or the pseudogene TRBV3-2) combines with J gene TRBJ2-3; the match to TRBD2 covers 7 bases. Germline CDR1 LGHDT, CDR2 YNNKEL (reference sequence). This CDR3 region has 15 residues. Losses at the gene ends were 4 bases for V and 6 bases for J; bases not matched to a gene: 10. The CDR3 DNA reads TGTGCCAGCAGCCGAGTCACTAGCGTGGCGGATACGCAGTATTTT. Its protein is CASSRVTSVADTQYF.

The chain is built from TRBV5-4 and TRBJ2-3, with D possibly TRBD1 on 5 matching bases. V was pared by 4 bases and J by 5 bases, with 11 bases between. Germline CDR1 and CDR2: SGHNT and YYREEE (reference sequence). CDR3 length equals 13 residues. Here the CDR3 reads CASSTGVGDTQYF. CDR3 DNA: TGTGCCAGCAGCACAGGAGTGGGAGATACGCAGTATTTT.